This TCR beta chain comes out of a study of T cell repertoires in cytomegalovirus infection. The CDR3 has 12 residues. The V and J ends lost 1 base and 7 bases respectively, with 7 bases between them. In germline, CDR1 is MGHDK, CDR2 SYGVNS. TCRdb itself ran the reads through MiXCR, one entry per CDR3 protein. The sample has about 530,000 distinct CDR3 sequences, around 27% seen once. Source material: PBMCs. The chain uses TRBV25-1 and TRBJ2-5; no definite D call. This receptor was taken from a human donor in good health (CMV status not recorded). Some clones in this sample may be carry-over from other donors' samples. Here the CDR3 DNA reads TGTGCCAGCAGTGAATTAACCGGGACCCAGTACTTC. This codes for CASSELTGTQYF.